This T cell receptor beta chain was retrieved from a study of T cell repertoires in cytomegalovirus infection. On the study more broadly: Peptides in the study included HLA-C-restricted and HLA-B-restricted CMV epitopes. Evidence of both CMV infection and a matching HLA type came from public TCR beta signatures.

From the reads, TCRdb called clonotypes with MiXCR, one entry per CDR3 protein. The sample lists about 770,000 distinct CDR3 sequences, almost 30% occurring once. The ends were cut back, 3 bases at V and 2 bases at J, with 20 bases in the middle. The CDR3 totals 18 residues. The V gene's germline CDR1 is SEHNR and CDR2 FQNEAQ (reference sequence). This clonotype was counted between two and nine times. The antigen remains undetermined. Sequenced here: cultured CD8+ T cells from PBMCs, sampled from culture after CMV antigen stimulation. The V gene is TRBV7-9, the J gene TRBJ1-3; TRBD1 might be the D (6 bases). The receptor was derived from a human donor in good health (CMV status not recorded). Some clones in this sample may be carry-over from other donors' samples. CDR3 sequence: CASSLEFQGYGAGNTIYF. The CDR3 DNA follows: TGTGCCAGCAGCTTGGAATTTCAGGGGTACGGCGCTGGAAACACCATATATTTT.